A few counts support the clone carrying this TCR beta chain. This record comes from a study of T-cell memory formation after mild COVID-19. Per germline, CDR1 SGHDN and CDR2 FVKESK. This CDR3 spans 16 amino acids. J lost 9 bases, V lost 2 bases, and 8 bases had no gene match. TCRdb recomputed calls from the 5' RACE reads with MiXCR, one row per CDR3 protein. Of approximately 190,000 distinct CDR3 sequences listed, around 17% are singletons. The J gene is TRBJ2-1, the V gene TRBV14; 12 nucleotides line up with TRBD2. The sequence was obtained from an adult woman who had mild COVID-19 (a few samples of this study predate the infection). Cell type and time point are not known. The sample comprised PBMCs or a T cell subset sorted from them (not recorded which). CDR3 DNA sequence: TGTGCCAGCAGCCAAATTATACCGGGACTAGCGGGTGAGCAGTTCTTC. Its protein product is CASSQIIPGLAGEQFF.